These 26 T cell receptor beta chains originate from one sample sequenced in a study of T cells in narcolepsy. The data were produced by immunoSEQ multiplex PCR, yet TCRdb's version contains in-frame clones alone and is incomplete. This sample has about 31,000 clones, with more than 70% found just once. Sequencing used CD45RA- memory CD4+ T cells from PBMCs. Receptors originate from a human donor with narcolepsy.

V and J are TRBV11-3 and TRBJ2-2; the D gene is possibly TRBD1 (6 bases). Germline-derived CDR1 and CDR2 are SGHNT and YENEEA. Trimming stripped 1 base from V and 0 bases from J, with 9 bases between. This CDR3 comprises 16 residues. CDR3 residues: CASSLVAGANTGELFF. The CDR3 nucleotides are TGTGCCAGCAGCTTAGTCGCAGGGGCGAACACCGGGGAGCTGTTTTTT.

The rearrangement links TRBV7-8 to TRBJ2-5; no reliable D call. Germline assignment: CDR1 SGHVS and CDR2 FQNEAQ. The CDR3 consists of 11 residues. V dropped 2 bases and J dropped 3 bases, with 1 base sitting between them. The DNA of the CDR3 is TGTGCCAGCAGCTTAAAAGAGACCCAGTACTTC. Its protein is CASSLKETQYF.

The DNA for the CDR3 is TGCGCCAGCAGCTGGGACCCGGGACAGGCTGGCTTCCAGGGAAAACTGTTTTTT. This sequence encodes CASSWDPGQAGFQGKLFF. The chain links TRBV5-1 to TRBJ1-4, with 8 nucleotides matching TRBD1. The CDR3 spans 18 residues. The V and J ends lost 3 bases and 10 bases, in that order; junction bases with no gene match: 20. Germline CDR1 and CDR2: SGHRS and YFSETQ.

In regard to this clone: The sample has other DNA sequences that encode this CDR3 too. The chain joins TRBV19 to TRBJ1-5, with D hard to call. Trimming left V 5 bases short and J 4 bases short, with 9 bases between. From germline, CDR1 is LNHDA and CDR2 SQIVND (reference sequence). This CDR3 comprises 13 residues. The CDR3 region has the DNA TGTGCCAGTAGTGAAACGGTTAATCAGCCCCAGCATTTT. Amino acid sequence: CASSETVNQPQHF.

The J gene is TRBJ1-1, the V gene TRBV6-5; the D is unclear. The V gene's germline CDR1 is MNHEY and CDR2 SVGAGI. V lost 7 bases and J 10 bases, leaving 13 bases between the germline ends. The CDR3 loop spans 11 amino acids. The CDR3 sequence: CASTLASGAFF. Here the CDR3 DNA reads TGTGCCAGCACCCTTGCGAGCGGAGCTTTCTTT.

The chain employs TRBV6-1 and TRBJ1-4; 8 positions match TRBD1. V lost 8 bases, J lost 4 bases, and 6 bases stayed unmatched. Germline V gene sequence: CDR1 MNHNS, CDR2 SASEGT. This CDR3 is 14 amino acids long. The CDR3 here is CASEPGQVNEKLFF. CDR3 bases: TGTGCCAGCGAGCCGGGACAGGTTAATGAAAAACTGTTTTTT.

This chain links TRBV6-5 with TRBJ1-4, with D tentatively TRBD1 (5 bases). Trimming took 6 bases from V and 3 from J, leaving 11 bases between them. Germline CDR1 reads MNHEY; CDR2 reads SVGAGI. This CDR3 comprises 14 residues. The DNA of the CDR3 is TGTGCCAGCAGGGTTCCGGGGCCTAATGAAAAACTGTTTTTT. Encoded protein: CASRVPGPNEKLFF.

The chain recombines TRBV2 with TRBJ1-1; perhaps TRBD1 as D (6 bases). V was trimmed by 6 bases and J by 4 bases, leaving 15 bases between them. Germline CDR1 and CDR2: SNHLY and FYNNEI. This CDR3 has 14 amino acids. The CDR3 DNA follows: TGTGCCAGCAGAGCGGACAGTCACACCACTGAAGCTTTCTTT. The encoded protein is CASRADSHTTEAFF.

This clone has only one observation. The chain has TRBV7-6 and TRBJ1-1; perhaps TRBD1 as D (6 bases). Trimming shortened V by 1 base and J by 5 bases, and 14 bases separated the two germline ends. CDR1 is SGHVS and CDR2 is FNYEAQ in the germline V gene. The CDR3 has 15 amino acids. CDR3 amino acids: CASSLGAAGDTEAFF. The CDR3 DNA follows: TGTGCCAGCAGCTTAGGGGCCGCAGGGGATACTGAAGCTTTCTTT. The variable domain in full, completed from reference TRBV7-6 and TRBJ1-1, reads GAGVSQSPRYKVTKRGQDVALRCDPISGHVSLYWYRQALGQGPEFLTYFNYEAQQDKSGLPNDRFSAERPEGSISTLTIQRTEQRDSAMYRCASSLGAAGDTEAFFGQGTRLTVV.

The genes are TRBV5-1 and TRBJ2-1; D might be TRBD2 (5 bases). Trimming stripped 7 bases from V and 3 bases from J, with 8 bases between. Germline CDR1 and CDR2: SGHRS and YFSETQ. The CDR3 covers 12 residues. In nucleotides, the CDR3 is TGCGCCAGCGGGGAGTTCTACAATGAGCAGTTCTTC. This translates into CASGEFYNEQFF.

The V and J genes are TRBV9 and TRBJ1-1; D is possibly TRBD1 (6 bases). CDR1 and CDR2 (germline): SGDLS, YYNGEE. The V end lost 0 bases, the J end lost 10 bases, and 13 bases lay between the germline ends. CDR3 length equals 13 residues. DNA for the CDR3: TGTGCCAGCAGCGTAGTGGAGGGAGGGGGAGCTTTCTTT. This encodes CASSVVEGGGAFF.

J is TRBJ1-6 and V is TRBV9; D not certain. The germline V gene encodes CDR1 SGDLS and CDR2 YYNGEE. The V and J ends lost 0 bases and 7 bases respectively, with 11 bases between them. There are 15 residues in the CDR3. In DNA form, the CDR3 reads TGTGCCAGCAGCGTAGTACCGGAGTTGAATTCACCCCTCCACTTT. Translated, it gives CASSVVPELNSPLHF.

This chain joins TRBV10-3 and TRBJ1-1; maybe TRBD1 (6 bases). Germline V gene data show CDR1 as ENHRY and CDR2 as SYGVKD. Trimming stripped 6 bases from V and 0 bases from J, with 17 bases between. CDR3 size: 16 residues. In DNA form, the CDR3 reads TGTGCCATCAGCCTGACAGGAGACCTTATGAACACTGAAGCTTTCTTT. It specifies CAISLTGDLMNTEAFF.

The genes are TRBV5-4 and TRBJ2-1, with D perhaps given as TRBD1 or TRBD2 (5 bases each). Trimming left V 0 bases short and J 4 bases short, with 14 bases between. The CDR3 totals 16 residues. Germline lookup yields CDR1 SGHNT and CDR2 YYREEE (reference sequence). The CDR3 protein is CASSLGGTGRYNEQFF. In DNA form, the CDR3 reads TGTGCCAGCAGCTTGGGAGGTACGGGACGATACAATGAGCAGTTCTTC.

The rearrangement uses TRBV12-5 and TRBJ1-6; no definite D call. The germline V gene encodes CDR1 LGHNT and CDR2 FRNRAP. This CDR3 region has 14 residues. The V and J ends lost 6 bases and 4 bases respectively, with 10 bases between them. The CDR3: CASGLDTYNSPLHF. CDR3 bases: TGTGCTAGTGGCCTCGACACGTATAATTCACCCCTCCACTTT.

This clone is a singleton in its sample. CDR3 in DNA: TGTGCCAGCAGCTCGTACAGGGCAGATACGCAGTATTTT. Its translation: CASSSYRADTQYF. The V and J genes are TRBV7-2 and TRBJ2-3; D may be TRBD1 (6 bases). The germline gives CDR1 SGHTA, CDR2 FQGNSA. V shed 4 bases and J shed 4 bases, with 9 bases lying between them. The CDR3 loop spans 13 amino acids. Together with reference TRBV7-2 and TRBJ2-3, the CDR3 gives the full variable domain: GAGVSQSPSNKVTEKGKDVELRCDPISGHTALYWYRQSLGQGLEFLIYFQGNSAPDKSGLPSDRFSAERTGGSVSTLTIQRTQQEDSAVYLCASSSYRADTQYFGPGTRLTVL.

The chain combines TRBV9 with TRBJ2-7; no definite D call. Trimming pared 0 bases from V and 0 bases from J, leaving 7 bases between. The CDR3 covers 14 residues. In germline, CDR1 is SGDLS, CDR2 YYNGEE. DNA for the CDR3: TGTGCCAGCAGCGTAGAGCCGGCCTCCTACGAGCAGTACTTC. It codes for CASSVEPASYEQYF. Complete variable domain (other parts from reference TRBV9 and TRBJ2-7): DSGVTQTPKHLITATGQRVTLRCSPRSGDLSVYWYQQSLDQGLQFLIQYYNGEERAKGNILERFSAQQFPDLHSELNLSSLELGDSALYFCASSVEPASYEQYFGPGTRLTVT.

The CDR3 sequence is CASSASVSGEQYF. The DNA of the CDR3 is TGTGCCAGCAGCGCGAGCGTATCTGGCGAGCAGTACTTC. V usage is TRBV14 and J usage is TRBJ2-7; D not certain. CDR3 length: 13 amino acids. The germline V gene encodes CDR1 SGHDN and CDR2 FVKESK. V lost 5 bases and J lost 6, with 14 bases in between.

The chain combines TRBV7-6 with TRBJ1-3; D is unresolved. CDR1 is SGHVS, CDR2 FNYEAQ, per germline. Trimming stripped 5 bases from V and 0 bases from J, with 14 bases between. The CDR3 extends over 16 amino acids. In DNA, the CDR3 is TGTGCCAGCAGCCTTGGGCGCCAGTTCTCTGGAAACACCATATATTTT. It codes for CASSLGRQFSGNTIYF.

CDR3 nucleotides: TGTGCCAGCAGCATACAACAGGGGGCCTACGAGCAGTACTTC. Encoded protein: CASSIQQGAYEQYF. This chain connects TRBV5-5 to TRBJ2-5; 8 nucleotides line up with TRBD1. The closer fit of TRBJ2-7 to the DNA end suggests the J call may be wrong. The germline CDR1 and CDR2 sequences are SGHKS and YYEKEE (reference sequence). The CDR3 sequence is 14 residues long.

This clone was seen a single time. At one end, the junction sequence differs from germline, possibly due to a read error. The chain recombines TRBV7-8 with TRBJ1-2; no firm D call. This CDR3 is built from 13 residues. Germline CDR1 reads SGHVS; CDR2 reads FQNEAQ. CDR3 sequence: CASSLGRSYGYTF. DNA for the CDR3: TGTGCCAGCAGTTTAGGACGGAGCTATGGCTACACCTTC. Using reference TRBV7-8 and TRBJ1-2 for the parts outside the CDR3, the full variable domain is GAGVSQSPRYKVAKRGQDVALRCDPISGHVSLFWYQQALGQGPEFLTYFQNEAQLDKSGLPSDRFFAERPEGSVSTLKIQRTQQEDSAVYLCASSLGRSYGYTFGSGTRLTVV.

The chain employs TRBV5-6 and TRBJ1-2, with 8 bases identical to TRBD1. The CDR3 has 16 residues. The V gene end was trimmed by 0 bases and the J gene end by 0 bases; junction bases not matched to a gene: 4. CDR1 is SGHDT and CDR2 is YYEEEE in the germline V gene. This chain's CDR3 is CASSLEPTGANYGYTF. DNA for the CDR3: TGTGCCAGCAGCTTGGAACCGACAGGGGCTAACTATGGCTACACCTTC.

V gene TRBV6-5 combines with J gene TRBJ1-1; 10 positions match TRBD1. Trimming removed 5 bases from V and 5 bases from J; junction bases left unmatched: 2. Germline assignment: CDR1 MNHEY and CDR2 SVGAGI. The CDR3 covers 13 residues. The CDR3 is CASSDRGRTEAFF. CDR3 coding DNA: TGTGCCAGCAGTGACAGGGGGCGGACTGAAGCTTTCTTT.

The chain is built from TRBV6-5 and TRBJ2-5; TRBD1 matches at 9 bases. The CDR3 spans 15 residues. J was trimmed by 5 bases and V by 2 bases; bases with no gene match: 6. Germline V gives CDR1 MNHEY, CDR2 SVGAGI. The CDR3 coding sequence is TGTGCCAGCAGTTACGGACAGGGGCCAAGGGAGACCCAGTACTTC. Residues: CASSYGQGPRETQYF.

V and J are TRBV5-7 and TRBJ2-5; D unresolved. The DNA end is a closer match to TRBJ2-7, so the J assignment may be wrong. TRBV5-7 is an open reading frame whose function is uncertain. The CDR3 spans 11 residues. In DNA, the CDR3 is TGTGCCAGCAGCTTGGAAAACGAGCAGTACTTC. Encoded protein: CASSLENEQYF.

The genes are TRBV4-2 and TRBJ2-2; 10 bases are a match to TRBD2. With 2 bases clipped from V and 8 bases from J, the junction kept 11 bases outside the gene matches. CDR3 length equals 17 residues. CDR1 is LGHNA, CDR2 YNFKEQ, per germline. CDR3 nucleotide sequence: TGTGCCAGCAGCCAAACCCTAGCGGGGGATACTAGAGGGGAGCTGTTTTTT. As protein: CASSQTLAGDTRGELFF.